This T cell receptor beta chain was captured by sequencing in a study of regulatory T cells in long-lasting Graves disease. On this clonotype: What it recognizes is unknown.

Time point described: persistent/refractory GD, antithyroid drugs over 5 years with positive TRAb. The TCR library was prepared using RNA isolated from PBMCs. The diagnosis of Graves' disease used American Thyroid Association guidelines. A blood draw put around 9.3 milliliters of peripheral blood into EDTA tubes. Study outcomes and limitations: Newly diagnosed patients had higher TCR diversity than persistent Graves' patients did.

Building of the TCR beta libraries involved iRepertoire HTBI primers and Arm-PCR of CDR3 regions. TCRdb recomputed calls from the multiplex PCR reads with MiXCR, one row per CDR3 protein. The data contain 700,000 or so distinct CDR3 sequences, around 30% of them singletons. The J segment lost 6 bases and the V segment lost 1 base, leaving 8 bases of the junction unmatched. Germline V lookup: CDR1 SGHTA, CDR2 FQGNSA. The CDR3 has 17 residues. The receptor comes from a female donor with Graves disease. The starting material was peripheral blood mononuclear cells (PBMCs), obtained when the disease was refractory, from a patient treated with antithyroid drugs. The J gene is TRBJ2-2, the V gene TRBV7-2; 10 bases align to TRBD2. The CDR3 coding sequence is TGTGCCAGCAGCTTAGGTGCTAGCGGGAGAGGTCCCGGGGAGCTGTTTTTT. Protein: CASSLGASGRGPGELFF.